The next 18 T cell receptor beta chains were all read from a single sample in a study of response to subunit inactivated influenza vaccine. TCRdb called the RT-PCR reads again in MiXCR, with one record for every CDR3 protein. Of around 520,000 distinct CDR3 sequences in the sample, around 11% are singletons; the top ten hold about 9.4%. The sample in question was PBMCs from blood, obtained on the day of vaccination. The receptors here all came from a man over 45 who received an inactivated influenza vaccine.

This clonotype was observed a few times. The chain joins TRBV12-3 or TRBV12-4 to TRBJ2-1; tentatively, D is TRBD2 (6 bases). V lost 6 bases to trimming and J lost 1 base, with 16 bases between them. CDR3 length: 16 amino acids. The chain's CDR3 is CASSSPRGLSYNEQFF. As DNA, the CDR3 is TGTGCCAGCAGCTCCCCCCGGGGGTTATCCTACAATGAGCAGTTCTTC.

This clonotype was seen a few times. The chain uses TRBV10-3 and TRBJ2-3, with 10 nucleotides matching TRBD2. The V and J ends lost 8 bases and 2 bases, in that order; junction bases with no gene match: 13. CDR1 is ENHRY and CDR2 is SYGVKD in the germline V gene. The length of the CDR3 is 17 residues. The CDR3 protein is CAIGSPKLAGYTDTQYF. CDR3 nucleotides: TGTGCCATCGGTAGCCCAAAACTAGCGGGGTACACAGATACGCAGTATTTT.

This clonotype occurred a few times. The gene calls are TRBV18 and TRBJ1-6; D unresolved. CDR1 is KGHSH, CDR2 LQKENI, per germline. This CDR3 spans 12 amino acids. V dropped 3 bases and J dropped 8 bases, with 5 bases sitting between them. The CDR3 here is CASSPEYSPLHF. The CDR3, as DNA: TGTGCCAGCTCACCGGAATATTCACCCCTCCACTTT.

This clonotype was observed many times. Here the CDR3 reads CASSLGGASGNTIYF. As DNA, the CDR3 is TGTGCCAGCAGTTTGGGGGGCGCGTCTGGAAACACCATATATTTT. The chain employs TRBV12-3 or TRBV12-4 and TRBJ1-3; the D gene is possibly TRBD1 (6 bases). V dropped 3 bases and J dropped 1 base, with 10 bases sitting between them. This CDR3 comprises 15 residues.

The chain links TRBV15 to TRBJ2-3, with a tentative D call TRBD1 (6 bases). This CDR3 is built from 15 residues. V lost 3 bases and J lost 0, with 10 bases in between. The V gene's germline CDR1 is LNHNV and CDR2 YYDKDF (reference sequence). The DNA of the CDR3 is TGTGCCACCAGCAGGTACAGGGAAAGCACAGATACGCAGTATTTT. Protein: CATSRYRESTDTQYF.

On this clonotype itself: A read error may explain this, as a much larger clone is one base away. V usage is TRBV5-6 and J usage is TRBJ2-1; D is ambiguous. The CDR3 has 15 amino acids. Germline assignment: CDR1 SGHDT and CDR2 YYEEEE. V dropped 2 bases and J dropped 7 bases, with 16 bases sitting between them. The CDR3 sequence: CASSLRWLFGNEQFF. CDR3 bases: TGTGCCAGCAGCTTAAGGTGGCTCTTCGGTAATGAGCAGTTCTTC.

This clonotype was counted a few times. This chain links TRBV5-1 with TRBJ2-5; the match to TRBD2 covers 9 bases. V shed 4 bases and J 4 bases; nucleotides not matched to a gene: 5. Germline CDR1 SGHRS, CDR2 YFSETQ. CDR3 length: 14 amino acids. The CDR3 coding sequence is TGCGCCAGCAGCCCCGGACTAGCGCGAGAGACCCAGTACTTC. This encodes CASSPGLARETQYF.

CDR3 loop: CASSLTSGSGYEQFF. The CDR3 nucleotides are TGTGCCAGCAGCCTGACTAGCGGGAGCGGCTATGAGCAGTTCTTC. This chain connects TRBV7-3 to TRBJ2-1; 12 nucleotides line up with TRBD2. Germline V CDR1 and CDR2: SGHTA, FQGTGA. There are 15 residues in the CDR3. Losses at the gene ends were 5 bases for V and 8 bases for J; bases not matched to a gene: 7. Full variable domain (missing parts from reference TRBV7-3 and TRBJ2-1): GAGVSQTPSNKVTEKGKYVELRCDPISGHTALYWYRQSLGQGPEFLIYFQGTGAADDSGLPNDRFFAVRPEGSVSTLKIQRTERGDSAVYLCASSLTSGSGYEQFFGPGTRLTVL.

The V and J genes are TRBV7-2 and TRBJ2-2, with no clear D. Germline CDR1 SGHTA, CDR2 FQGNSA. CDR3 size: 13 residues. Trimming removed 5 bases from V and 4 bases from J, with 8 bases in between. CDR3 coding DNA: TGTGCCAGCAGCCCACTACCCACCGGGGAGCTGTTTTTT. Its translation is CASSPLPTGELFF.

The CDR3 DNA is TGTGCCAGTAAATTTGGGGGAAACACCGGGGAGCTGTTTTTT. It specifies CASKFGGNTGELFF. The chain couples TRBV10-3 to TRBJ2-2, with D perhaps given as TRBD1 or TRBD2 (5 bases each). Germline CDR1 is ENHRY and CDR2 is SYGVKD. This CDR3 comprises 14 residues. The V and J ends lost 10 bases and 2 bases respectively, with 14 bases between them.

The gene calls are TRBV10-1 and TRBJ2-1; 10 nucleotides agree with TRBD2. CDR3 length equals 17 residues. Germline V gene sequence: CDR1 WNHNN, CDR2 SYGVQD (reference sequence). The junction had 13 bases not matched to a gene; V was cut back by 4 bases and J by 7 bases. The CDR3 sequence is CASSGSVLLAGKNEQFF. In DNA form, the CDR3 reads TGCGCCAGCAGTGGGTCGGTCCTACTAGCGGGGAAGAATGAGCAGTTCTTC.

This clonotype has a count of ten or more. One end of the junction does not line up with germline, which may come from a read error. The genes are TRBV5-1 and TRBJ1-1, with a possible D match to TRBD1 (5 bases). CDR3 size: 16 residues. Germline V gene data show CDR1 as SGHRS and CDR2 as YFSETQ. CDR3 sequence reads: CASSLLGDALNAEAFF. The DNA for the CDR3 is TGCGCCAGCAGCTTGCTCGGGGACGCCCTGAACGCTGAAGCTTTCTTT.

This clonotype occurred many times. This chain connects TRBV19 to TRBJ2-4; the match to TRBD1 covers 8 bases. Germline assignment: CDR1 LNHDA and CDR2 SQIVND (reference sequence). The CDR3 contains 18 residues. The ends lost 5 bases at V and 0 bases at J; junction bases unmatched: 12. The chain's CDR3 is CASSGWTGTATAKNIQYF. The CDR3 bases are TGTGCCAGTAGTGGATGGACAGGGACGGCGACAGCCAAAAACATTCAGTACTTC.

In this sample, this clonotype turned up a few times. The chain employs TRBV7-9 and TRBJ1-6; D gene uncertain. V was pared by 5 bases and J by 7 bases, with 12 bases between. Germline V CDR1 and CDR2: SEHNR, FQNEAQ (reference sequence). The CDR3 length is 14 residues. CDR3 residues: CASSIDGRNSPLHF. In DNA form, the CDR3 reads TGTGCCAGCAGCATAGACGGACGCAATTCACCCCTCCACTTT.

The chain combines TRBV12-3 or TRBV12-4 with TRBJ2-7, with TRBD1 identical over 8 bases. The CDR3 totals 16 residues. J lost 4 bases, V lost 6 bases, and 14 bases had no gene match. CDR3 region: CASSLVGQVGLYEQYF. In nucleotides, the CDR3 is TGTGCCAGCAGCCTAGTGGGACAGGTGGGGTTATACGAGCAGTACTTC.

The chain couples TRBV20-1 to TRBJ2-7, with D hard to call. The CDR3 has 12 amino acids. CDR1 and CDR2 from the germline V gene are DFQATT and SNEGSKA (reference sequence). V lost 0 bases and J 3 bases, leaving 6 bases between the germline ends. CDR3 coding DNA: TGCAGTGCTAGAGATATCAGCTACGAGCAGTACTTC. It translates to CSARDISYEQYF.

As for this clonotype: An end of the junction differs from the germline gene, which may be a read error. V usage is TRBV24-1 and J usage is TRBJ2-5; D may be TRBD2 (5 bases). Per germline, CDR1 KGHDR and CDR2 SFDVKD. The CDR3 sequence is 14 residues long. The CDR3 spells CASSDSSIRETQYF. The CDR3 nucleotides read TGTGCCTCCAGTGATTCTAGCATCAGGGAGACCCAGTACTTC.

The chain carries TRBV12-3 or TRBV12-4 and TRBJ2-7; D perhaps matches TRBD1 (6 bases). Trimming took 5 bases from V and 3 from J, leaving 14 bases between them. CDR3 length: 14 residues. CDR3 sequence: CASSPPGRGYEQYF. DNA of the CDR3: TGTGCCAGCAGTCCCCCGGGCAGGGGCTACGAGCAGTACTTC.